The text below deals with one T cell receptor beta chain. Its antigen is still unknown. No base-level quality is on record; no much larger clone is a single base apart. The data originate from a study of regulatory T cells in long-lasting Graves disease (dated by TCRdb to the early 2020s). Broadly, across the study: Newly diagnosed Graves' disease patients had taken antithyroid drugs for less than 3 months. Patients with persistent Graves' disease were compared with patients with newly diagnosed Graves' disease using TCR sequencing and RNA sequencing of peripheral blood. The study was registered as a clinical trial and conducted in China. TCR sequencing covered some 13 persistent and approximately 20 newly diagnosed Graves' disease patients, 33 samples in total. Here is what the overall study found, with its caveats: Patients with persistent disease shared more public clonotypes (around 2,700) than newly diagnosed patients did (966). TRBV28, TRBJ1-2 and TRBJ2-5 were preferentially used in persistent disease, while TRBV20-1 and TRBJ2-1 were favored in newly diagnosed disease. The authors noted that the small sample size was a limitation that may lower accuracy. Peripheral blood alone was examined, since thyroid tissue, which constituted the primary lesion, could not be accessed. Only the TCR beta chain was sequenced and analyzed. Lower TCR Shannon entropy and fewer highly expanded clones were observed in persistent Graves' disease patients than in newly diagnosed patients, which suggested clonal expansion.

Library preparation was by multiplex PCR. Reads for this sample came from an Illumina HiSeq 4000. To build TCR beta libraries, CDR3 regions were amplified by Arm-PCR using iRepertoire HTBI primers. Before sequencing, the PCR products went through gel purification. The study's own analysis went as follows. Gene usage analysis of CDR3 amino acid clonotypes used the roughly 60 TRBV and around 13 TRBJ segments found across samples. COPE and FqMerger were used to merge the filtered high-quality paired reads into contigs. Contigs were aligned with BLAST to IMGT TRBV, TRBD and TRBJ reference genes, and CDR3 was defined per IMGT. Clonotypes above 0.1% frequency were classified as highly expanded clones. Shannon entropy served as the measure of repertoire diversity, while the Gini coefficient captured V-J evenness. A clonotype was considered public if more than one individual shared it. TCRdb itself trimmed the public reads at Q25 with fastp, ran MiXCR and retained productive beta chains. Every distinct CDR3 protein forms one entry, paired with its most common genes and DNA. It is TCRdb's table, rather than the study itself, that gives the V and J calls and clone size. For this sample there are some 350,000 distinct CDR3 sequences; around 15% appear just once. 20% to 25% of the sample comes from the top ten.

Reading the label with the study, this specimen's time point is: newly diagnosed GD, antithyroid drugs for less than 3 months. For both TCR sequencing and RNA sequencing, RNA was extracted from PBMCs in TRIzol. Graves' disease was diagnosed according to American Thyroid Association guidelines. Recruitment of patients was carried out at an endocrinology department in Xi'an, China. From each patient, around 8.3 milliliters of peripheral blood was collected into an EDTA anticoagulant tube. Ficoll Paque Plus density gradient separation was used to isolate PBMCs, and no further T cell sorting was done. An Agilent 2100 Bioanalyzer and agarose gel were used to check RNA quality, while a NanoDrop 2000 measured RNA concentration. A distance of 7 bases separates the germline ends of V and J, which lose 1 base and 4 bases respectively. From cysteine to phenylalanine, the CDR3 is 13 amino acids long. The DNA shown is the 39-base CDR3, in frame from base 1. Per the germline V gene, SGHTA is the CDR1 and FQGNSA is the CDR2.

The same specimen was also included in a second study, on T cells in Graves' hyperthyroidism and ophthalmopathy. The second study reports: Stable Graves' hyperthyroidism was defined as no progression to ophthalmopathy during 18 months of follow-up. The hyperthyroidism patients were between 18 and 65 years old and newly diagnosed, with a disease duration of less than 2 months. Exclusion was applied to patients with uncontrolled infections, other autoimmune diseases, pregnancy or lactation. Clinical symptoms, serum thyroxine and TRAb, thyroid ultrasound, and orbital computed tomography formed the basis for the diagnoses. The first round of RT-PCR for the TCR CDR3 was performed with the HTBI primer set and the Qiagen OneStep RT-PCR kit. Most expanded thyroid clonotypes (frequency above 0.001) were also found in blood, which suggests that blood repertoires may mirror thyroid immune responses. In cross-validation, a model built on a 13 V-J signature told ophthalmopathy apart from stable hyperthyroidism with about 90% sensitivity and 81% to 82% specificity, and in testing the same model reached 80%/75%. In validation, progression to ophthalmopathy was predicted by the model with 70.59% sensitivity and 72.22% specificity, a median of approximately 6.5 months before onset. To identify distinguishing TCR V-J signatures, a discovery cohort of 100 patients was used, comprising some 45 with Graves' ophthalmopathy and 57 with stable Graves' hyperthyroidism. An independent validation cohort of fewer than 20 hyperthyroidism patients and roughly 16 patients who later progressed to ophthalmopathy tested prospective prediction of ophthalmopathy. The 80 to 100 discovery patients were randomly divided into training and test sets at a 7:3 ratio. In six Graves' hyperthyroidism patients, the study also compared T-cell repertoires from thyroid tissue with T-cell repertoires from blood. Once sampling was done, hyperthyroidism patients were given methimazole at a starting dose of 30 mg daily, whereas ophthalmopathy patients were given high-dose intravenous methylprednisolone. Libraries were constructed in a second round of multiplex PCR, after which size selection and purification were carried out. The libraries were sequenced on an Illumina HiSeq2000 using paired-end 100 bp reads. Raw data were processed with SOAPnuke, discarding reads with adapters, uncalled bases, mean Phred below 15, or no exact constant-primer or identifier match. COPE v1.2.5 was used to merge high-quality paired reads, and clonotypes were defined as unique nucleotide sequences. Clonotypes were aligned to IMGT TRBV, TRBD and TRBJ reference segments using MiTCR v1.1. The analysis included only V-J combinations with a frequency above 0.0001, which together covered approximately 99% of the repertoires. The TCS score was defined as the ratio of F50 (clonal expansion) to E x V (chaos), calculated using BLOSUM62-based TCRdist between CDR3 peptides within each V-J. Welch's t-statistics and random forest reduced roughly 500 V-J features to 13, which were used in a naive Bayes classifier (R e1071). Sample size was not statistically predetermined, and blinding of investigators to group allocation was not performed. The paper describes TCR Vbeta CDR3 sequencing of roughly 130 peripheral blood samples, made up of some 40 ophthalmopathy patients, 70 to 75 hyperthyroidism patients and roughly 17 progressor patients.

The TCR was taken from a woman between 18 and 30 years old with Graves disease. Donor details come from another sample of the same person, matched by shared clones. Rearrangement joined TRBV7-2 to TRBJ1-2; 5 matching bases give a weak D call of TRBD1. The material was peripheral blood mononuclear cells (PBMCs), obtained at new diagnosis, from a patient treated with antithyroid drugs. The sequenced DNA: TGTGCCAGCAGCTTAGACGACAGCTATGGCTACACCTTC. Protein translation: CASSLDDSYGYTF.